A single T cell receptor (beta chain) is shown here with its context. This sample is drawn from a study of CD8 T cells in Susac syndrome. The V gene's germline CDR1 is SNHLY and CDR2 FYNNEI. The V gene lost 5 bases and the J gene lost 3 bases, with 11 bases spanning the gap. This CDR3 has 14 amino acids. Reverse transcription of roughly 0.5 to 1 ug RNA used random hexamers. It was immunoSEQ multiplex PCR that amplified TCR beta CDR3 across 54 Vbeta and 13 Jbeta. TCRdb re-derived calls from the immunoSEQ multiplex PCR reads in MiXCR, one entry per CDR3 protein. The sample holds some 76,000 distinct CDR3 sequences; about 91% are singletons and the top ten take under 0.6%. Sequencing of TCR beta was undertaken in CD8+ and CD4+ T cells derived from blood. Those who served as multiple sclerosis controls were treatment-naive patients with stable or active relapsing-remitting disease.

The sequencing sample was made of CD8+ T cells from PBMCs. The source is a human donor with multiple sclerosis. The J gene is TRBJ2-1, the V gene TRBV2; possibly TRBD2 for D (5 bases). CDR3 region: CASSTGLIYNEQFF. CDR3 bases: TGTGCCAGCAGTACCGGACTTATCTACAATGAGCAGTTCTTC.